This TCR beta chain derives from a study of CD8+ T cells in alopecia areata. Looking at the study overall: A 6-month period off drug followed tofacitinib, which lasted 6 to 18 months. Study-wide findings and caveats: Higher clonality was seen in lesional scalp than in normal scalp, especially in alopecia totalis/universalis.

Concerning this clone: Its antigen is undetermined.

V was shortened by 1 base and J by 4 bases, with 12 bases between the two germline ends. CDR3 length: 15 residues. Germline V gives CDR1 MNHNS, CDR2 SASEGT. Those with alopecia areata gave lesional scalp punch biopsies and peripheral blood. Isolated RNA was reverse transcribed into cDNA used as the sequencing template. Using immunoSEQ multiplex PCR, the repertoire was profiled, and TCRdb retains in-frame clones only, with some absent. This table holds roughly 150,000 clones, 50% to 65% found once. This receptor was identified in a human donor with alopecia areata. This sample comprised CD8+ T cells sorted from blood, obtained at week 0. J is TRBJ2-3 and V is TRBV6-1; D possibly corresponds to TRBD1 (6 bases). CDR3 coding DNA: TGTGCCAGCAGTGAAGTCTTCAGGGGATCAGATACGCAGTATTTT. This translates into CASSEVFRGSDTQYF.